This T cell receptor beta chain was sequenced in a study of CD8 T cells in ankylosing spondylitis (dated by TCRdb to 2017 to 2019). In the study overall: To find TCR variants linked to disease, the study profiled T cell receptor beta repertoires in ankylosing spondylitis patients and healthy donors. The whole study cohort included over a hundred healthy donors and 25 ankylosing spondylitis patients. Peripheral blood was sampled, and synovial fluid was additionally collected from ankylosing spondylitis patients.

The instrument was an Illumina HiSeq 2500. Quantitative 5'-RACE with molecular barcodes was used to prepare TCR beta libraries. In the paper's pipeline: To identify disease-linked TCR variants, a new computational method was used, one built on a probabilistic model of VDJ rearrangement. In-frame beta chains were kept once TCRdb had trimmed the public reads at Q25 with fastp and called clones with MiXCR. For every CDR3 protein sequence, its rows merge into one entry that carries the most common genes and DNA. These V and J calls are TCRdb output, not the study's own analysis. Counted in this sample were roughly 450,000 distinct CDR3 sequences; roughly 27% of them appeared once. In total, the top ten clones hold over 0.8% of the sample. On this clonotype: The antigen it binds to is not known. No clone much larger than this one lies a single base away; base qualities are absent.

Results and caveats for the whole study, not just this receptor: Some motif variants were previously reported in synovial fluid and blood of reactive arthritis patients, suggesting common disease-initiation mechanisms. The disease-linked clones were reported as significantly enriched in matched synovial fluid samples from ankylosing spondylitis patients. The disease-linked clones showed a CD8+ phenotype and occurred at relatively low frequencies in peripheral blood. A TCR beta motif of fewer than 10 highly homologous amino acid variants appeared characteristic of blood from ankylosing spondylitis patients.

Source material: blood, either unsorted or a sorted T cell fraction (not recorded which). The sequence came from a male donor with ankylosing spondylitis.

CDR3 reads: CASSLEGLFGTEAFF. The sequenced DNA: TGCGCCAGCAGCTTGGAAGGATTGTTTGGCACTGAAGCTTTCTTT. Recombination linked TRBV5-1 to TRBJ1-1, with no reliable assignment of the D segment. The CDR3 measures 15 amino acids from cysteine to phenylalanine. The only DNA kept is the CDR3, 45 bases in frame from the first base. From a lookup of the germline V gene, CDR1 and CDR2 are SGHRS and YFSETQ. V and J are truncated by 0 bases and 4 bases respectively, leaving an intervening sequence of 13 bases.